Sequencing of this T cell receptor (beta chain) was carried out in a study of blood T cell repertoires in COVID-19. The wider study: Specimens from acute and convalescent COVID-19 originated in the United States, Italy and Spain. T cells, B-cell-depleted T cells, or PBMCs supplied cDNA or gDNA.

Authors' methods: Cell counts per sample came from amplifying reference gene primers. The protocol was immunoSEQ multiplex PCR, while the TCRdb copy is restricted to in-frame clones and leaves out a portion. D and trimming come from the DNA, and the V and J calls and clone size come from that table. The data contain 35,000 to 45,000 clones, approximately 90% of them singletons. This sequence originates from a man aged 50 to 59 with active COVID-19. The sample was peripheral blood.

For the CDR3, the DNA is TGTGCCAGCAGCACCACAGGGGGCTATGGCTACACCTTC. This encodes CASSTTGGYGYTF. This sequence joins TRBV9 and TRBJ1-2; TRBD1 matches at 8 bases. The CDR3 consists of 13 residues. Germline values: CDR1 SGDLS, CDR2 YYNGEE. V lost 4 bases, J lost 4 bases, and 3 bases stayed unmatched. Full variable domain (rest looked up from reference TRBV9 and TRBJ1-2): DSGVTQTPKHLITATGQRVTLRCSPRSGDLSVYWYQQSLDQGLQFLIQYYNGEERAKGNILERFSAQQFPDLHSELNLSSLELGDSALYFCASSTTGGYGYTFGSGTRLTVV.